Reported below is one T cell receptor beta chain. Residents of about 25 US areas, aged 18 to 89 years, made up the participants. Either two negative PCRs, clearance, or symptom resolution qualified Cohort 3 donors as recovered. This record belongs to a study of blood T cell repertoires in COVID-19. Trimming removed 6 bases from V and 3 bases from J; junction bases left unmatched: 11. In germline, CDR1 is SGHRS, CDR2 YFSETQ. The CDR3 has 16 residues. Per the authors' pipeline: Amplification from reference gene primers served as the basis for estimated nucleated cell counts. Libraries were prepared by immunoSEQ multiplex PCR; TCRdb keeps only in-frame clonotypes and omits some of them. The V and J calls and clone size come from that table; D and trimming were worked out from the DNA. The profile covers roughly 180,000 clones, with approximately 88% appearing a single time and 10% to 15% taken by the ten largest.

The sequencing input was PBMCs or T cells enriched from blood (not recorded which). This TCR derives from a woman in her sixties or seventies who had recovered from COVID-19. The chain couples TRBV5-1 to TRBJ1-2; 10 bases line up with TRBD1. The CDR3 region is CASTGTGAEGDYGYTF. The CDR3, as DNA: TGCGCCAGCACGGGGACAGGGGCGGAGGGTGACTATGGCTACACCTTC.